This TCR beta chain emerged from a study of blood T cells in healthy people across ages. Study results and caveats: Diversity estimated from one million T cells was considered an underestimate.

Extraction yielded at least 5.5 micrograms of total RNA per sample. Together with a sample-barcoded 5' primer, a J-beta primer mix was included in a second PCR lasting about 6 to 12 cycles. TCRdb redid the calling of the 5' RACE reads with MiXCR, one entry per CDR3 protein. The repertoire has roughly 830,000 distinct CDR3 sequences, about 62% of them found once; the top ten carry about a quarter. Germline CDR1 reads ENHRY; CDR2 reads SYGVKD. Deletions cut 6 bases from V and 8 bases from J, with 17 bases between. The CDR3 has 14 residues. This clonotype was picked up one time. Its antigen is unknown. The source of this sequence is a man aged 30 to 45 in good health. The gene calls are TRBV10-3 and TRBJ2-1; D is tentatively TRBD1 or TRBD2 (5 bases each). Sequenced: blood. The CDR3 DNA is TGTGCCATCAGGGTGATAGGGGCGAGGGATGAGCAGTTCTTC. It yields the protein CAIRVIGARDEQFF.